The rows below give T cell receptor beta chains drawn from one sample of a study of T cells after yellow fever vaccination. One entry per CDR3 protein results from TCRdb running MiXCR on the 5' RACE reads. This table holds hundreds of thousands of distinct CDR3 sequences, 12% found once. The specimen comprised PBMCs, sampled on the day of the yellow fever booster vaccination. These receptors all stem from a man aged 25 to 45 who received the YFV17D yellow fever vaccine. Both conserved end residues are part of each CDR3. The D gene is left open where the match is weak. Size is stated for part of the rows, as once, few or many counts, or as a class when the clone is expanded.

V gene: TRBV7-2; clone size: NA; J gene: TRBJ2-3; D gene: NA; CDR3 protein: CASSLAVTGIDTQYF; CDR3 DNA: TGTGCCAGCAGCTTAGCCGTGACGGGAATAGATACGCAGTATTTT
V gene: TRBV6-2/TRBV6-3; clone size: few; J gene: TRBJ2-1; D gene: TRBD2; CDR3 protein: CASSRRGGQFF; CDR3 DNA: TGTGCCAGCAGCCGTCGGGGGGGGCAGTTCTTC
V gene: TRBV30; clone size: NA; J gene: TRBJ1-6; D gene: TRBD1; CDR3 protein: CAWETGATYNSPLHF; CDR3 DNA: TGTGCCTGGGAGACAGGGGCAACCTATAATTCACCCCTCCACTTT
V gene: TRBV28; clone size: NA; J gene: TRBJ1-4; D gene: NA; CDR3 protein: CASSSPRGNEKLFF; CDR3 DNA: TGTGCCAGCAGTTCGCCCCGGGGTAATGAAAAACTGTTTTTT
V gene: TRBV14; clone size: few; J gene: TRBJ1-4; D gene: TRBD1; CDR3 protein: CASSRQGAGEKLFF; CDR3 DNA: TGTGCCAGCAGCCGACAGGGGGCGGGTGAAAAACTGTTTTTT
V gene: TRBV20-1; clone size: NA; J gene: TRBJ2-7; D gene: TRBD1; CDR3 protein: CSAQGVREQYF; CDR3 DNA: TGCAGTGCCCAGGGGGTTAGAGAGCAGTACTTC
V gene: TRBV5-4; clone size: NA; J gene: TRBJ2-2; D gene: TRBD1; CDR3 protein: CASSSDRGSTGELFF; CDR3 DNA: TGTGCCAGCAGCTCGGACAGGGGCAGCACCGGGGAGCTGTTTTTT
V gene: TRBV3-1; clone size: NA; J gene: TRBJ2-3; D gene: NA; CDR3 protein: CASSQAAGRSDTQYF; CDR3 DNA: TGTGCCAGCAGCCAAGCGGCGGGGCGATCAGATACGCAGTATTTT
V gene: TRBV7-2; clone size: few; J gene: TRBJ2-7; D gene: NA; CDR3 protein: CASSLGSTQYF; CDR3 DNA: TGTGCCAGCAGCTTAGGCTCTACCCAGTACTTC
V gene: TRBV2; clone size: NA; J gene: TRBJ2-3; D gene: TRBD1; CDR3 protein: CASSEGQGADTQYF; CDR3 DNA: TGTGCCAGCAGTGAAGGACAGGGGGCAGATACGCAGTATTTT
V gene: TRBV5-8; clone size: few; J gene: TRBJ2-1; D gene: TRBD1; CDR3 protein: CASSYLQGAEQFF; CDR3 DNA: TGTGCCAGCAGTTACTTACAGGGGGCTGAGCAGTTCTTC
V gene: TRBV19; clone size: few; J gene: TRBJ1-6; D gene: NA; CDR3 protein: CASSIVDSPLHF; CDR3 DNA: TGTGCCAGTAGTATTGTGGACTCACCCCTCCACTTT
V gene: TRBV19; clone size: few; J gene: TRBJ2-5; D gene: TRBD1; CDR3 protein: CASSDPFGQGERETQYF; CDR3 DNA: TGTGCCAGTAGTGACCCTTTCGGACAGGGGGAGAGAGAGACCCAGTACTTC
V gene: TRBV7-2; clone size: NA; J gene: TRBJ2-7; D gene: TRBD2; CDR3 protein: CASSLRTAGGGEQYF; CDR3 DNA: TGTGCCAGCAGCTTACGGACAGCGGGAGGGGGCGAGCAGTACTTC
V gene: TRBV12-3/TRBV12-4; clone size: NA; J gene: TRBJ2-5; D gene: TRBD2; CDR3 protein: CASSLRLAGATQYF; CDR3 DNA: TGTGCCAGCAGTTTGAGACTAGCGGGAGCTACCCAGTACTTC
V gene: TRBV5-1; clone size: few; J gene: TRBJ2-5; D gene: NA; CDR3 protein: CASSFPEVGQETQYF; CDR3 DNA: TGCGCCAGCAGCTTCCCCGAGGTAGGACAAGAGACCCAGTACTTC
V gene: TRBV6-1; clone size: NA; J gene: TRBJ2-7; D gene: TRBD1; CDR3 protein: CASRRGQGANEQYF; CDR3 DNA: TGTGCCAGCAGGAGGGGACAGGGGGCGAATGAGCAGTACTTC
V gene: TRBV20-1; clone size: NA; J gene: TRBJ1-1; D gene: TRBD1; CDR3 protein: CSAPGTGGNTEAFF; CDR3 DNA: TGCAGTGCCCCCGGGACAGGGGGGAACACTGAAGCTTTCTTT
V gene: TRBV5-1; clone size: few; J gene: TRBJ2-4; D gene: TRBD1; CDR3 protein: CASSFDRALAKNIQYF; CDR3 DNA: TGCGCCAGCAGCTTCGACAGGGCGCTAGCCAAAAACATTCAGTACTTC
V gene: TRBV30; clone size: few; J gene: TRBJ2-7; D gene: NA; CDR3 protein: CAWSVGGSSYEQYF; CDR3 DNA: TGTGCCTGGAGTGTCGGAGGCAGCTCCTACGAGCAGTACTTC
V gene: TRBV6-2/TRBV6-3; clone size: few; J gene: TRBJ2-7; D gene: NA; CDR3 protein: CAATTGGAQFYEQYF; CDR3 DNA: TGTGCTGCTACCACAGGAGGGGCCCAGTTTTACGAGCAGTACTTC
V gene: TRBV29-1; clone size: NA; J gene: TRBJ2-2; D gene: NA; CDR3 protein: CSVETPGELFF; CDR3 DNA: TGCAGCGTTGAGACACCCGGGGAGCTGTTTTTT